These 10 T cell receptor beta chains were sequenced from one sample in a study of T cells in Graves' hyperthyroidism and ophthalmopathy. RNA transcripts provided the source from which TCR beta CDR3 regions were amplified. The HTBI primer set drove a first-round RT-PCR of the TCR CDR3. TCRdb ran MiXCR on the multiplex PCR reads and lists one entry per CDR3 protein. The sample carries hundreds of thousands of distinct CDR3 sequences, roughly 37% recorded once. Specimen: blood. The origin of the receptors is a man aged 18 to 29 with Graves' hyperthyroidism.

The V call is TRBV25-1, the J call TRBJ2-7; 8 bases are shared with TRBD1. Germline V CDR1 and CDR2: MGHDK, SYGVNS. The CDR3 covers 15 residues. The J segment lost 7 bases and the V segment lost 5 bases, leaving 13 bases of the junction unmatched. CDR3 in DNA: TGTGCCAGCAGTCTCCACAGGGGGACCGTTTCGGAGCAGTACTTC. This sequence encodes CASSLHRGTVSEQYF.

The chain combines TRBV20-1 with TRBJ2-7; 7 bases agree with TRBD1. This CDR3 has 14 amino acids. Germline CDR1 reads DFQATT; CDR2 reads SNEGSKA (reference sequence). Losses at the gene ends were 3 bases for V and 3 bases for J; bases not matched to a gene: 8. The CDR3 sequence is CSASALGTVYEQYF. The CDR3 DNA reads as TGCAGTGCTAGCGCCCTTGGGACAGTCTACGAGCAGTACTTC.

CDR3: CSVIPTNRTGSGGYEQYF. The CDR3 DNA follows: TGCAGCGTCATCCCTACGAACAGGACAGGGAGCGGGGGCTACGAGCAGTACTTC. The V gene is TRBV29-1, the J gene TRBJ2-7; D may correspond to TRBD1 or TRBD2 (8 bases each). The V gene's germline CDR1 is SQVTM and CDR2 ANQGSEA. The germline V and J ends were trimmed by 6 bases and 3 bases, with 30 bases remaining between them. The CDR3 extends over 18 amino acids.

This rearrangement joins TRBV7-2 to TRBJ2-7, with 14 bases matching TRBD2. Germline V CDR1 and CDR2: SGHTA, FQGNSA. CDR3 size: 17 residues. Trimming removed 2 bases from V and 0 bases from J; junction bases left unmatched: 3. CDR3 in amino acids: CASSLLGTSGSSYEQYF. The CDR3 DNA sequence: TGTGCCAGCAGCTTACTCGGGACTAGCGGGAGCTCCTACGAGCAGTACTTC.

The table lists this clonotype with a few counts. The J gene is TRBJ1-2, the V gene TRBV3-1; no definite D call. The CDR3 is made up of 12 amino acids. The germline V gene has CDR1 LGHDT and CDR2 YNNKEL (reference sequence). V dropped 1 base and J dropped 8 bases, with 8 bases sitting between them. DNA of the CDR3: TGTGCCAGCAGCCAAGGGGTCTGGGGCTACACCTTC. Amino acid sequence: CASSQGVWGYTF.

This chain joins TRBV10-3 and TRBJ2-3, with 14 bases that match TRBD2. The CDR3 loop spans 15 amino acids. CDR1 is ENHRY and CDR2 is SYGVKD in the germline V gene. V was clipped by 4 bases and J by 5 bases; unmatched bases: 2. The CDR3 sequence: CAISGGLAGEDTQYF. DNA for the CDR3: TGTGCCATCAGTGGGGGACTAGCGGGAGAAGATACGCAGTATTTT.

The gene calls are TRBV2 and TRBJ2-7, with D possibly called TRBD1 or TRBD2 (6 bases each). CDR1 is SNHLY and CDR2 is FYNNEI in the germline V gene. The CDR3 is 13 residues long. Trimming stripped 8 bases from V and 5 bases from J, with 16 bases between. As DNA, the CDR3 is TGTGCCAGCGGCGGGACACGTCTGCACGAGCAGTACTTC. It specifies CASGGTRLHEQYF.

The chain recombines TRBV9 with TRBJ1-1; no reliable D call. Germline-derived CDR1 and CDR2 are SGDLS and YYNGEE. Trimming cost V 3 bases and J 5 bases, with 14 bases left between them. The CDR3 consists of 14 residues. For the CDR3, the DNA is TGTGCCAGCAGCGCCTCTGACTTTGGGACTGAAGCTTTCTTT. Translation gives CASSASDFGTEAFF. The full variable domain, rest sourced from reference TRBV9 and TRBJ1-1, is DSGVTQTPKHLITATGQRVTLRCSPRSGDLSVYWYQQSLDQGLQFLIQYYNGEERAKGNILERFSAQQFPDLHSELNLSSLELGDSALYFCASSASDFGTEAFFGQGTRLTVV.

This clonotype came up a few times. CDR3 amino acids: CSVDVLTVIRREETQYF. Here the CDR3 DNA reads TGCAGCGTTGATGTCCTCACAGTTATCCGGAGGGAGGAGACCCAGTACTTC. The chain combines TRBV29-1 with TRBJ2-5, with a tentative D call TRBD2 (6 bases). This CDR3 region has 17 residues. V dropped 3 bases and J dropped 5 bases, with 25 bases sitting between them. Germline V gene sequence: CDR1 SQVTM, CDR2 ANQGSEA.

In its sample, this clonotype was seen once. The rearrangement joins TRBV25-1 to TRBJ1-2; the D is unclear. CDR1 is MGHDK and CDR2 is SYGVNS in the germline V gene. This CDR3 has 15 residues. The ends were cut back, 3 bases at V and 4 bases at J, with 15 bases in the middle. The CDR3 reads CASSEGKGGGYGYTF. In nucleotides, the CDR3 is TGTGCCAGCAGTGAGGGTAAGGGAGGTGGCTATGGCTACACCTTC.